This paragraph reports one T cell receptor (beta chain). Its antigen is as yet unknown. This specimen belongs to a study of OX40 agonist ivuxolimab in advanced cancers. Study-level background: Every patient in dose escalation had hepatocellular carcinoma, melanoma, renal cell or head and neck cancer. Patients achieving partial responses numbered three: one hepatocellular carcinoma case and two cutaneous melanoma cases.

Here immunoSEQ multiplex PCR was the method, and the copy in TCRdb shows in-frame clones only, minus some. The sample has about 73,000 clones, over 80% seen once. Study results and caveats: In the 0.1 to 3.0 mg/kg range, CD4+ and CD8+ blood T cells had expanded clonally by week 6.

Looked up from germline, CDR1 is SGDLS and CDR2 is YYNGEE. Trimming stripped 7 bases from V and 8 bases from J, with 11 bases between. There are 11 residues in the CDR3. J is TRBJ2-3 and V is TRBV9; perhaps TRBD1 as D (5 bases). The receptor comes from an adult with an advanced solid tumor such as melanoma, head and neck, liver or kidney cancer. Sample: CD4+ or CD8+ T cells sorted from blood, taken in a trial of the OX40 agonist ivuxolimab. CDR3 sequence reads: CASGDSFTQYF. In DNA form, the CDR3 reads TGTGCCAGCGGCGACAGTTTTACGCAGTATTTT. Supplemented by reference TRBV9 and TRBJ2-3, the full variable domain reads DSGVTQTPKHLITATGQRVTLRCSPRSGDLSVYWYQQSLDQGLQFLIQYYNGEERAKGNILERFSAQQFPDLHSELNLSSLELGDSALYFCASGDSFTQYFGPGTRLTVL.